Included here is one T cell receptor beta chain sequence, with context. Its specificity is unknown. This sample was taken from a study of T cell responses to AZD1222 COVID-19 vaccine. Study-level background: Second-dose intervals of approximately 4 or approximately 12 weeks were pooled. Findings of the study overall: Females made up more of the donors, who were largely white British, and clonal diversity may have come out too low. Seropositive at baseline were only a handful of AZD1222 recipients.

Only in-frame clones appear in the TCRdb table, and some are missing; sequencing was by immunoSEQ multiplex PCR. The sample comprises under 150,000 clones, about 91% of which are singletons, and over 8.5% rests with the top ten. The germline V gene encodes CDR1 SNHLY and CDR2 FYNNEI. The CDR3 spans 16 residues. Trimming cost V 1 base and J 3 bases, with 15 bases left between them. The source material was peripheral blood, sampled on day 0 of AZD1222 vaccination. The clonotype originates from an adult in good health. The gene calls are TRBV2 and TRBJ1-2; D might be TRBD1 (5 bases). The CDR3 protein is CASSEGRGTVYYGYTF. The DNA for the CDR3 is TGTGCCAGCAGTGAAGGCCGGGGGACGGTTTACTATGGCTACACCTTC.